This T cell receptor (beta chain) was captured in a study of shared clonotypes between healthy human individuals. Study-level information: Ranging from 18 to 49 in age, donors were two women and a few men.

Sequencing was performed with immunoSEQ multiplex PCR; in TCRdb, only in-frame clones are kept and a portion is missing. The sample shows under 2,500,000 clones, approximately 96% of them seen only once. This CDR3 has 12 amino acids. V dropped 2 bases and J dropped 8 bases, with 7 bases sitting between them. Germline CDR1 is LNHNV and CDR2 is YYDKDF (reference sequence). A word on this clone: Its antigen is unknown.

Study-wide findings and caveats: Sorted-subset sequencing, rarefaction showed, was incomplete despite large depth. Compared with clonotypes that all four donors shared, non-shared clonotypes had lower generation probabilities. Naive CD4 clonotypes overlapped across a handful of donors at approximately 5.5%.

The sample consisted of naive CD4+ T cells sorted from blood. As to subset: CD45RA+ positively selected. This rearrangement joins TRBV15 to TRBJ1-5; no clear D. The sequence came from a man between 18 and 35 years old in good health. The DNA of the CDR3 is TGTGCCACCAGCAGACCAGCGGAGCCCCAGCATTTT. It translates to CATSRPAEPQHF.